Sequencing of this TCR beta chain was carried out in a study of T cell responses to AZD1222 COVID-19 vaccine (dated by TCRdb to the early 2020s). As for the study more broadly: A total of 233 trial participants underwent TCR sequencing, of whom 207 had received two doses of AZD1222 and about 26 had received two doses of the MenACWY control vaccine. Trial participants were enrolled into age subgroups of 18-55, 56-69 and 70-plus years, which contained roughly 140, 27 and 60 TCR-sequenced participants, respectively. General findings and caveats noted by the study authors: No day 14 peak-response samples were available, so repertoires were characterized only after the peak T cell response. Conclusions about previously exposed vaccinees were limited because only six AZD1222 recipients were SARS-CoV-2 seropositive at baseline. The 56-69-year group was small, and its depth increase did not reach significance, likely because of low power. Reportedly, close to half of the unique spike-specific TCRs recognized epitopes lying outside the regions that are mutated in the B.1.351 and B.1.1.7 variants. The whole spike protein was spanned by vaccine-associated CD4 TCRs, and dominant responses were seen in regions 160-218 and 743-854. Participants were mostly white British and included more females than males, and it was suggested by the authors that clonal diversity may have been underestimated. After two AZD1222 doses, both the breadth and the depth of spike-specific TCRs were significantly higher than at day 0 and than in MenACWY recipients.

CDR1 and CDR2, looked up from the germline V gene, are KGHSH and LQKENI. Trimming costs V 2 bases and J 8 bases, and their ends lie 12 bases apart. Counted from cysteine to phenylalanine, this CDR3 has 13 amino acids. Only the CDR3 DNA is retained, 39 bases long and in frame from the first base. Sample time point, as interpreted from the label and publication: about 28 days (+/-7) after the second vaccine dose. AZD1222 recipients given second doses at about 4 weeks or at about 12 weeks were pooled, since spike-specific TCR depth and breadth were not found to differ between the two schedules. The vaccinee samples were drawn from two UK trials, COV001 and COV002, one of which was a single-blind randomized controlled phase 2/3 trial testing AZD1222 (ChAdOx1 nCoV-19) in healthy adults. For TCRbeta chain sequencing, PBMC samples from trial participants were taken at day 0 and at day 28 after the second dose.

The CDR3 regions of human TCRbeta chains were analyzed by immunosequencing. The paper's data handling went like this. Repertoire TCRs were matched against a reference library of SARS-CoV-2-specific TCRs generated with the MIRA antigen-specificity platform. Breadth was defined as the fraction of unique TCRs that were SARS-CoV-2-associated, and depth was defined as the fraction of total T cells that were SARS-CoV-2-associated. Using the MIRA data, each spike-specific TCR was mapped to the spike region that the TCR reacts to and placed in a CD4 or CD8 class. Log10-transformed breadth and depth values were compared by one-way ANOVA with Sidak's multiple comparisons tests. The table was pulled from immuneACCESS by TCRdb, which kept in-frame rearrangements only. Such tables lose some clones; where checked, under half of the loss comes from unresolved V genes, and the rest has no known cause. V and J calls and clone size are as listed in that table; D and trimming were resolved from the DNA. The sample includes fewer than 180,000 clones, with roughly 90% observed a single time. The top ten constitute approximately 3.3% of the sample.

Note on this clone: This receptor's antigen is unknown. No clone much larger than this one lies a single base away; base qualities are absent.

The sequencing here drew on peripheral blood, taken 28 days after the second AZD1222 dose. Recombination linked TRBV18 to TRBJ1-2; too little of a D gene remains to name it. This clonotype originated in an adult who received the AZD1222 COVID-19 vaccine. The CDR3 has the sequence CASSPGFDDGYTF. The DNA reads as follows: TGTGCCAGCTCACCAGGGTTTGACGACGGCTACACCTTC. Reference TRBV18 and TRBJ1-2 genes cover what lies past the CDR3, so the full variable domain is NAGVMQNPRHLVRRRGQEARLRCSPMKGHSHVYWYRQLPEEGLKFMVYLQKENIIDESGMPKERFSAEFPKEGPSILRIQQVVRGDSAAYFCASSPGFDDGYTFGSGTRLTVV.